Detailed here is one T cell receptor beta chain. This clonotype was recorded a few times. Its antigen remains undetermined. There are no base qualities to consult, and no much larger clone falls within one base. These data originate in a study of Graves' ophthalmopathy and Graves' hyperthyroidism (dated by TCRdb to the late 2010s). Regarding the research as a whole: Peripheral blood was collected at initial diagnosis, prior to any treatment. An independent validation cohort was composed of around 19 hyperthyroidism patients and about 17 patients who later progressed from hyperthyroidism to ophthalmopathy. To explore V-J signatures distinguishing ophthalmopathy from hyperthyroidism, a discovery set of some 100 patients (roughly 45 ophthalmopathy, about 57 stable hyperthyroidism) was enrolled. In total, approximately 140 blood samples were TCR-sequenced: 43 ophthalmopathy, under 80 hyperthyroidism and about 17 hyperthyroidism-to-ophthalmopathy patients. After sampling, hyperthyroidism patients received methimazole starting at 30 mg daily, and ophthalmopathy patients received high-dose intravenous methylprednisolone. The study used TCR beta repertoire signatures to distinguish Graves' ophthalmopathy from Graves' hyperthyroidism and to predict progression to ophthalmopathy. In five to seven hyperthyroidism patients, T-cell repertoires of thyroid tissue and blood were compared. The full study reports these points: The 13-signature model separated ophthalmopathy from stable hyperthyroidism with 85% to 90% sensitivity and 81.08% specificity in cross-validation, and 80%/75% in the test set. Sample size was not predetermined statistically, and investigators were not blinded to group allocation. Most expanded thyroid clonotypes with a frequency above 0.001 also appeared in blood, which suggests that blood repertoires may reflect the immune response in the thyroid. In validation, the model predicted ophthalmopathy progression with about 70% sensitivity and roughly 78% specificity; some 13 predicted patients were CT-confirmed with GO in a median of 6.5 months.

For repertoire sequencing, TCR beta CDR3 regions were amplified from RNA transcripts. A first-round RT-PCR used HTBI primers with the Qiagen OneStep RT-PCR kit, followed by a second-round multiplex PCR, size selection and purification. Sequencing of the libraries was carried out on an Illumina HiSeq2000 in paired-end mode with 100 bp reads. As for the authors' bioinformatics: SOAPnuke was used to process the reads, throwing out any read that had adapters, had uncalled bases, had a mean Phred below 15, or lacked an exact constant-primer or identifier match. COPE v1.2.5 was used to merge the high-quality paired reads. Clonotypes were defined as unique nucleotide sequences and were aligned to IMGT TRB V, D and J references using MiTCR v1.1. The analysis was limited to V-J combinations with a frequency above 0.0001, which together covered 99.2% of repertoires. A TCR clonal expansion and chaos score per V-J combination was defined as the ratio of F50 clonal expansion to chaos observed in the TCRdist matrix. Features were reduced by Welch's t-statistics and random forest to over 10 V-J combinations, which fed a naive Bayes classifier. The Morisita-Horn index was used to measure how similar the thyroid and blood repertoires were. TCRdb reworked the public reads: Q25 trimming with fastp, MiXCR clone assembly, productive beta chains retained. Every entry covers one CDR3 protein and lists the most common genes and DNA from its rows. TCRdb, not the original authors, processed these V and J calls. Recorded for this sample are 650,000 to 900,000 distinct CDR3 sequences; 40% of them occurred a single time. Together, the top ten hold about 40% of the sample.

Ophthalmopathy patients had moderately to severely active disease, Clinical Activity Score of at least 3, NOSPECS grade of at least 4, and disease duration under 3 months. Patients were excluded if they had other autoimmune diseases, uncontrolled infections, pregnancy or lactation. Diagnosis relied on clinical symptoms, serum thyroxine, TRAb, thyroid ultrasound and orbital computed tomography. Ficoll-Paque density gradient centrifugation was used to isolate PBMCs from about 9 ml of fresh peripheral blood. Total RNA was extracted with Trizol reagent and quality-checked on an Agilent 2100 Bioanalyzer. Inclusive of the bounding cysteine and phenylalanine, the CDR3 is 14 residues long. The only DNA kept is the CDR3, 42 bases in frame from the first base. Relative to germline, V is 4 bases shorter and J is 1 base shorter, with 8 bases between their ends. In the germline V gene (reference sequence), CDR1 corresponds to SGHKS and CDR2 to YYEKEE.

This receptor was taken from an adult man with Graves' ophthalmopathy. This chain is built from TRBV5-5 and TRBJ2-2; no D gene is confidently identified. Sequencing used peripheral blood. The DNA sequence reads TGTGCCAGCAGCGGAAATGGGAACACCGGGGAGCTGTTTTTT. This codes for CASSGNGNTGELFF.